Each of the 17 T cell receptor beta chains below was sequenced from the same sample in a study of cytomegalovirus exposure and HLA in healthy donors. This PCR relied on a set of 60 Vbeta primers and 13 Jbeta primers. The data were produced by immunoSEQ multiplex PCR, yet TCRdb's version contains in-frame clones alone and is incomplete. In the table there are 70,000 to 95,000 clones, 70% to 85% of which are singletons. Sample: PBMCs. These receptors were collected from a human donor in good health.

This chain uses TRBV5-4 with TRBJ1-6; TRBD1 matches at 10 bases. This CDR3 has 15 amino acids. The germline CDR1 and CDR2 sequences are SGHNT and YYREEE (reference sequence). V lost 1 base, J lost 9 bases, and 4 bases stayed unmatched. As DNA, the CDR3 is TGTGCCAGCAGCTTGCGGGACAGGGGTATTTCACCCCTCCACTTT. Amino acid sequence: CASSLRDRGISPLHF. The variable domain in full, completed from reference TRBV5-4 and TRBJ1-6, reads ETGVTQSPTHLIKTRGQQVTLRCSSQSGHNTVSWYQQALGQGPQFIFQYYREEENGRGNFPPRFSGLQFPNYSSELNVNALELDDSALYLCASSLRDRGISPLHFGNGTRLTVT.

The table lists this clone with many counts. The chain carries TRBV4-3 and TRBJ1-4, with TRBD1 as a possible D gene (5 bases). V gave up 0 bases and J gave up 0 bases, with 5 bases separating them. This CDR3 spans 15 amino acids. Germline values: CDR1 LGHNA, CDR2 YSLEER. The CDR3: CASSQDRATNEKLFF. CDR3 coding DNA: TGCGCCAGCAGCCAAGACAGGGCAACTAATGAAAAACTGTTTTTT.

The J gene is TRBJ1-1, the V gene TRBV19, with D possibly TRBD1 on 5 matching bases. The CDR3 has 15 residues. Germline loops: CDR1 LNHDA, CDR2 SQIVND (reference sequence). Trimming removed 3 bases from V and 0 bases from J, with 11 bases in between. The CDR3 coding sequence is TGTGCCAGTAGTATTACGCGGGGCCTGAACACTGAAGCTTTCTTT. This translates into CASSITRGLNTEAFF.

The chain couples TRBV29-1 to TRBJ1-2, with D perhaps TRBD1 (6 bases). There are 13 residues in the CDR3. Per the germline V gene, CDR1 is SQVTM and CDR2 is ANQGSEA. The V gene lost 8 bases and the J gene lost 6 bases, with 19 bases spanning the gap. The CDR3 DNA is TGCAGCTCCCAGAGGGGGGGAGAGGATGGCTACACCTTC. It specifies CSSQRGGEDGYTF.

V and J are TRBV4-3 and TRBJ2-7, with D tentatively TRBD1 (5 bases). This CDR3 comprises 15 residues. CDR1 is LGHNA, CDR2 YSLEER, per germline. Deletions cut 0 bases from V and 4 bases from J, with 13 bases between. The CDR3 region is CASSQDKGSAYEQYF. The CDR3, as DNA: TGCGCCAGCAGCCAAGATAAGGGGTCGGCTTACGAGCAGTACTTC.

This rearrangement joins TRBV19 to TRBJ1-2, with D tentatively TRBD1 (5 bases). V was cut by 1 base and J by 8 bases, with 14 bases left in between. Germline CDR1 is LNHDA and CDR2 is SQIVND (reference sequence). CDR3 length: 14 residues. CDR3 protein: CASSIAQAGGGYTF. CDR3 coding DNA: TGTGCCAGTAGTATAGCACAGGCCGGGGGAGGCTACACCTTC. Full variable domain (missing parts from reference TRBV19 and TRBJ1-2): DGGITQSPKYLFRKEGQNVTLSCEQNLNHDAMYWYRQDPGQGLRLIYYSQIVNDFQKGDIAEGYSVSREKKESFPLTVTSAQKNPTAFYLCASSIAQAGGGYTFGSGTRLTVV.

V and J are TRBV20-1 and TRBJ1-1, with a possible D match to TRBD1 (6 bases). V shed 2 bases and J shed 8 bases, with 6 bases lying between them. The CDR3 covers 10 residues. Germline values: CDR1 DFQATT, CDR2 SNEGSKA (reference sequence). CDR3 nucleotides: TGCAGTGCTAGAAGGGGGGAAGCTTTCTTT. Translation: CSARRGEAFF.

This clone was counted only a few times. The rearrangement uses TRBV5-1 and TRBJ2-3; perhaps TRBD2 as D (6 bases). The germline V gene has CDR1 SGHRS and CDR2 YFSETQ. Trimming removed 0 bases from V and 2 bases from J, with 10 bases in between. CDR3 size: 15 residues. Written as DNA, the CDR3 is TGCGCCAGCAGCTTGGAAGTAGCGGTCACAGATACGCAGTATTTT. Encoded protein: CASSLEVAVTDTQYF.

The chain employs TRBV6-5 and TRBJ1-1; 9 positions match TRBD1. Per germline, CDR1 MNHEY and CDR2 SVGAGI. The CDR3 sequence is 12 residues long. The ends lost 6 bases at V and 6 bases at J; junction bases unmatched: 2. The CDR3 region has the DNA TGTGCCAGCAGGACAGGGGGGGCTGAAGCTTTCTTT. It codes for CASRTGGAEAFF.

This chain uses TRBV5-6 with TRBJ2-6; TRBD1 might be the D (5 bases). The CDR3 contains 15 residues. The V gene lost 2 bases and the J gene lost 2 bases, with 8 bases spanning the gap. The V gene's germline CDR1 is SGHDT and CDR2 YYEEEE. The CDR3 DNA sequence: TGTGCCAGCAGCTTTCAGGGCGCTGGGGCCAACGTCCTGACTTTC. It encodes CASSFQGAGANVLTF.

V usage is TRBV4-3 and J usage is TRBJ2-7; weak D call: TRBD1 (5 bases). The V and J ends lost 5 bases and 0 bases respectively, with 11 bases between them. The CDR3 has 14 residues. Looked up from germline, CDR1 is LGHNA and CDR2 is YSLEER. The CDR3 loop reads CASSVQGSSYEQYF. The CDR3 bases are TGCGCCAGCAGCGTTCAGGGCAGCTCCTACGAGCAGTACTTC.

The chain is built from TRBV7-6 and TRBJ2-5; TRBD2 is a possible D gene (7 bases). The CDR3 totals 18 residues. Per germline, CDR1 SGHVS and CDR2 FNYEAQ. V was cut by 0 bases and J by 5 bases, with 22 bases left in between. The CDR3 protein is CASSLAVTSSGGGETQYF. The CDR3 DNA reads TGTGCCAGCAGCTTAGCAGTAACATCATCGGGGGGCGGGGAGACCCAGTACTTC.

The sample holds one count of this clone. Germline and junction disagree at one end, which may indicate a read error. The DNA of the CDR3 is TGTGCCAGCAGGGGACAGGGGGCCCTGTACTATGGCTACCCCTTC. This translates into CASRGQGALYYGYPF. The V and J genes are TRBV6-1 and TRBJ1-2, with TRBD1 matching over 12 bases. The germline V gene has CDR1 MNHNS and CDR2 SASEGT. This CDR3 contains 15 residues.

The chain employs TRBV19 and TRBJ2-7, with 10 nucleotides matching TRBD1. CDR1 is LNHDA, CDR2 SQIVND, per germline (reference sequence). J was trimmed by 4 bases and V by 6 bases; bases with no gene match: 9. The CDR3 has 15 amino acids. CDR3 nucleotide sequence: TGTGCCAGTAGCATTGCCTGGACAGGGGGTTACGAGCAGTACTTC. This codes for CASSIAWTGGYEQYF.

This chain joins TRBV29-1 and TRBJ2-3, with D perhaps matching TRBD2 (6 bases). The CDR3 runs 13 residues. CDR1 is SQVTM and CDR2 is ANQGSEA in the germline V gene. Trimming took 3 bases from V and 6 from J, leaving 13 bases between them. Here the CDR3 reads CSVDMGGDDTQYF. DNA for the CDR3: TGCAGCGTTGACATGGGGGGAGACGATACGCAGTATTTT.

The V gene is TRBV19, the J gene TRBJ1-1; 9 positions match TRBD1. CDR1 and CDR2 (germline): LNHDA, SQIVND (reference sequence). With 5 bases clipped from V and 5 bases from J, the junction kept 6 bases outside the gene matches. The CDR3 loop spans 14 amino acids. The CDR3: CASSQQGARTEAFF. The CDR3 DNA reads TGTGCCAGTAGTCAACAGGGGGCGCGTACTGAAGCTTTCTTT. The whole variable domain, filled in from reference TRBV19 and TRBJ1-1, reads DGGITQSPKYLFRKEGQNVTLSCEQNLNHDAMYWYRQDPGQGLRLIYYSQIVNDFQKGDIAEGYSVSREKKESFPLTVTSAQKNPTAFYLCASSQQGARTEAFFGQGTRLTVV.

The V call is TRBV4-3, the J call TRBJ2-1; D not certain. CDR3 size: 15 residues. V shed 0 bases and J shed 4 bases, with 10 bases lying between them. The germline V gene has CDR1 LGHNA and CDR2 YSLEER. The CDR3 is CASSQDSTLYNEQFF. As DNA, the CDR3 is TGCGCCAGCAGCCAAGACTCTACCCTGTACAATGAGCAGTTCTTC.